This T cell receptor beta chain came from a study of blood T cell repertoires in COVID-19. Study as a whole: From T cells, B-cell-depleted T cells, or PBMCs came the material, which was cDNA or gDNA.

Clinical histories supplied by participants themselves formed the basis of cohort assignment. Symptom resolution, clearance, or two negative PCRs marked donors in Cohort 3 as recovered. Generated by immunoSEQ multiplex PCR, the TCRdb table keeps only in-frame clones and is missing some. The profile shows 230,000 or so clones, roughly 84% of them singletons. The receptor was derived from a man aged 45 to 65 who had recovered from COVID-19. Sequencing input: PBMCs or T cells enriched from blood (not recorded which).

The CDR3 spells CASSQDLLGGPYEQYF. The CDR3 DNA is TGCGCCAGCAGCCAAGATCTACTGGGAGGGCCCTACGAGCAGTACTTC. The rearrangement joins TRBV4-3 to TRBJ2-7, with TRBD2 identical over 7 bases. Trimming removed 0 bases from V and 2 bases from J; junction bases left unmatched: 7. CDR1 and CDR2 from the germline V gene are LGHNA and YSLEER. This CDR3 comprises 16 residues.